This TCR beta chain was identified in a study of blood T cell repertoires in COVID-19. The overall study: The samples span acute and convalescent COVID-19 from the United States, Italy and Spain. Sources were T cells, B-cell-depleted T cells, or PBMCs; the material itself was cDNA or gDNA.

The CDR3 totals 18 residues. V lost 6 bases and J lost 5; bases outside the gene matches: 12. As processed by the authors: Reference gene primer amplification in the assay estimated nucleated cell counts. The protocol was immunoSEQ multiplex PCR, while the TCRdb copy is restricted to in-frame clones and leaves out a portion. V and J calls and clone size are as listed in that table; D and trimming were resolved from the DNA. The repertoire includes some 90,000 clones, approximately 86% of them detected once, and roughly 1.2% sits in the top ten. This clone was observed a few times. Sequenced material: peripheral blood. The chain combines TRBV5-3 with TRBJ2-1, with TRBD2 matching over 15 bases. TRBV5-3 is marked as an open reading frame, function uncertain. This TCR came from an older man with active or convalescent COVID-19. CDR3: CARNPPGLAGGGDNEQFF. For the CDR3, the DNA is TGTGCCAGAAACCCCCCGGGACTAGCGGGAGGAGGAGACAATGAGCAGTTCTTC.